Presented here are 21 T cell receptor beta chains from one specimen sequenced in a study of cytomegalovirus exposure and HLA in healthy donors. PCR was performed using 60 Vbeta and 13 Jbeta primers. Method: immunoSEQ multiplex PCR; TCRdb's copy keeps in-frame clones and lacks some. The sample shows roughly 140,000 clones, roughly a tenth of them seen only once. The sequenced sample consisted of PBMCs. These receptors originate from a male donor in good health and CMV-seronegative.

V gene TRBV11-2 combines with J gene TRBJ1-3; D is unclear. CDR3 length equals 16 residues. V was trimmed by 5 bases and J by 0 bases, leaving 14 bases between them. Germline V lookup: CDR1 SGHAT, CDR2 FQNNGV. CDR3 residues: CASSPRLESSGNTIYF. The CDR3 DNA is TGTGCCAGCAGCCCCCGCTTAGAGAGCTCTGGAAACACCATATATTTT.

This clone has only a few counts. The CDR3 DNA reads as TGTGCCAGCAGCTCGACAGGTGGGGCCCAGTACTTC. It translates to CASSSTGGAQYF. The V gene is TRBV5-4, the J gene TRBJ2-5; tentative D call: TRBD1 (6 bases). The CDR3 spans 12 residues. Trimming took off 3 bases at V and 9 bases at J, with 12 bases between the two ends. The V gene's germline CDR1 is SGHNT and CDR2 YYREEE (reference sequence).

This clone was seen more than once but under ten times. This rearrangement joins TRBV6-5 to TRBJ2-1, with D perhaps matching TRBD1 (6 bases). V was pared by 6 bases and J by 4 bases, with 16 bases between. Germline V gene data show CDR1 as MNHEY and CDR2 as SVGAGI. The CDR3 is 15 residues long. The CDR3 coding sequence is TGTGCCAGCAGATATGGACTGGGGACATACAATGAGCAGTTCTTC. Translated: CASRYGLGTYNEQFF.

This clone was detected a few times. The V gene is TRBV27, the J gene TRBJ2-4; the match to TRBD2 covers 9 bases. The CDR3 runs to 17 residues. V lost 0 bases to trimming and J lost 2 bases; unmatched junction nucleotides: 5. CDR1 and CDR2 from the germline V gene are MNHEY and SMNVEV (reference sequence). The CDR3 here is CASSLSRLAESKNIQYF. The CDR3 DNA reads as TGTGCCAGCAGTTTATCAAGACTAGCGGAGTCCAAAAACATTCAGTACTTC.

This clone was seen a handful of times. The V call is TRBV11-2, the J call TRBJ1-1; D possibly corresponds to TRBD1 (6 bases). V was clipped by 0 bases and J by 7 bases, with 9 bases between them. The germline V gene has CDR1 SGHAT and CDR2 FQNNGV. The CDR3 contains 13 residues. CDR3 protein: CASSLDLQGEAFF. The CDR3 nucleotides read TGTGCCAGCAGCTTAGACCTACAGGGTGAAGCTTTCTTT. Variable domain in full (rest from reference TRBV11-2 and TRBJ1-1): EAGVAQSPRYKIIEKRQSVAFWCNPISGHATLYWYQQILGQGPKLLIQFQNNGVVDDSQLPKDRFSAERLKGVDSTLKIQPAKLEDSAVYLCASSLDLQGEAFFGQGTRLTVV.

The chain joins TRBV2 to TRBJ1-2; TRBD1 matches at 7 bases. The CDR3 consists of 14 residues. V was clipped by 6 bases and J by 6 bases; unmatched bases: 10. Per the germline V gene, CDR1 is SNHLY and CDR2 is FYNNEI. The CDR3 coding sequence is TGTGCCAGCAGCGCATCGACAGGGCTTGATGGCTACACCTTC. This encodes CASSASTGLDGYTF.

This rearrangement joins TRBV19 to TRBJ2-1, with TRBD2 identical over 9 bases. Germline assignment: CDR1 LNHDA and CDR2 SQIVND (reference sequence). CDR3 length: 16 amino acids. The J segment lost 6 bases and the V segment lost 3 bases, leaving 9 bases of the junction unmatched. Here the CDR3 reads CASSMQRRGGPNEQFF. The CDR3 nucleotides read TGTGCCAGTAGTATGCAGAGGCGGGGGGGCCCCAATGAGCAGTTCTTC.

This clone showed up just a few times. The chain uses TRBV4-1 and TRBJ1-5; 7 bases are shared with TRBD1. The V gene end was trimmed by 1 base and the J gene end by 6 bases; junction bases not matched to a gene: 3. The CDR3 runs 14 residues. Germline V gives CDR1 MGHRA, CDR2 YSYEKL. In DNA form, the CDR3 reads TGCGCCAGCAGCCAAGTGACAGGGATTCAGCCCCAGCATTTT. Encoded protein: CASSQVTGIQPQHF.

The chain has TRBV5-1 and TRBJ2-3; TRBD2 agrees at 9 bases. Germline V gene data show CDR1 as SGHRS and CDR2 as YFSETQ. This CDR3 contains 18 residues. Trimming removed 5 bases from V and 2 bases from J; junction bases left unmatched: 15. The DNA for the CDR3 is TGCGCCAGCAGATACGGAGGGCCTAGCGGGATCACCACAGATACGCAGTATTTT. It encodes CASRYGGPSGITTDTQYF.

This clone has only a few counts. This rearrangement joins TRBV11-2 to TRBJ1-2; 12 positions agree with TRBD1. Germline values: CDR1 SGHAT, CDR2 FQNNGV. The CDR3 is 15 amino acids. With 5 bases clipped from V and 7 bases from J, the junction kept 8 bases outside the gene matches. In nucleotides, the CDR3 is TGTGCCAGCAGCCCAGGGACAGGGGGCTACTCTGGCTACACCTTC. Translation gives CASSPGTGGYSGYTF. Looking up the rest from reference TRBV11-2 and TRBJ1-2 gives the full variable domain: EAGVAQSPRYKIIEKRQSVAFWCNPISGHATLYWYQQILGQGPKLLIQFQNNGVVDDSQLPKDRFSAERLKGVDSTLKIQPAKLEDSAVYLCASSPGTGGYSGYTFGSGTRLTVV.

This clone has just a few counts. The chain carries TRBV15 and TRBJ2-1; the match to TRBD2 covers 10 bases. The V and J ends lost 6 bases and 7 bases, in that order; junction bases with no gene match: 9. The length of the CDR3 is 15 residues. Per germline, CDR1 LNHNV and CDR2 YYDKDF (reference sequence). The CDR3: CATRTELAGSNEQFF. The CDR3 DNA reads as TGTGCCACCAGGACCGAACTAGCGGGATCAAATGAGCAGTTCTTC.

The chain couples TRBV30 to TRBJ2-1, with 10 bases fitting TRBD2. Unmatched junction bases numbered 6, after V lost 3 bases and J lost 10 bases. The CDR3 is 13 residues long. Germline lookup yields CDR1 GTSNPN and CDR2 SVGIG (reference sequence). This chain's CDR3 is CAWSDPGLAEQFF. The DNA for the CDR3 is TGTGCCTGGAGCGACCCGGGACTAGCGGAGCAGTTCTTC.

This clone was counted a few times. The chain has TRBV28 and TRBJ1-5; 10 positions match TRBD1. J gave up 4 bases and V 5 bases, and 8 bases lay outside the gene matches. Germline-derived CDR1 and CDR2 are MDHEN and SYDVKM. The CDR3 is 16 amino acids. CDR3 DNA sequence: TGTGCCAGCAGTCCGACAGGGGGCGCGGGTAATCAGCCCCAGCATTTT. It is translated as CASSPTGGAGNQPQHF.

The chain recombines TRBV25-1 with TRBJ1-1; the D is unclear. CDR3 length: 16 amino acids. Germline CDR1 MGHDK, CDR2 SYGVNS. V shed 0 bases and J shed 6 bases, with 17 bases lying between them. CDR3 loop: CASSEYGTSRWAEAFF. In DNA form, the CDR3 reads TGTGCCAGCAGTGAATATGGCACTTCGAGGTGGGCTGAAGCTTTCTTT.

This clone has just a few counts. CDR3 sequence: CASSLGGLAPYNEQFF. As DNA, the CDR3 is TGTGCCAGCAGCTTAGGCGGTCTAGCCCCCTACAATGAGCAGTTCTTC. This rearrangement joins TRBV7-9 to TRBJ2-1; tentative D call: TRBD2 (5 bases). CDR3 length: 16 amino acids. Germline CDR1 is SEHNR and CDR2 is FQNEAQ (reference sequence). Deletions cut 1 base from V and 2 bases from J, with 12 bases between.

The J gene is TRBJ2-7, the V gene TRBV5-6, with 8 nucleotides matching TRBD1. The CDR3 sequence is 16 residues long. Germline V gene data show CDR1 as SGHDT and CDR2 as YYEEEE. Trimming took 0 bases from V and 6 from J; bases not matched to a gene: 11. CDR3 region: CASSLASGGLLSEQYF. The CDR3 coding sequence is TGTGCCAGCAGCTTGGCGTCAGGGGGCCTACTAAGCGAGCAGTACTTC.

The rearrangement uses TRBV7-2 and TRBJ2-3; the match to TRBD2 covers 9 bases. From germline, CDR1 is SGHTA and CDR2 FQGNSA. J gave up 3 bases and V 1 base, and 2 bases lay outside the gene matches. The length of the CDR3 is 15 residues. CDR3 nucleotides: TGTGCCAGCAGCTTAGGCGGGGGGGTTACAGATACGCAGTATTTT. This sequence encodes CASSLGGGVTDTQYF.

This clone was found a few times. The V gene is TRBV7-9, the J gene TRBJ1-1; no reliable D call. This CDR3 has 13 amino acids. Germline V gene sequence: CDR1 SEHNR, CDR2 FQNEAQ (reference sequence). Trimming took 4 bases from V and 7 from J, leaving 13 bases between them. DNA for the CDR3: TGTGCCAGCAGCTACTCCCCGGCGGGTGAAGCTTTCTTT. Protein: CASSYSPAGEAFF. Full variable domain (rest looked up from reference TRBV7-9 and TRBJ1-1): DTGVSQNPRHKITKRGQNVTFRCDPISEHNRLYWYRQTLGQGPEFLTYFQNEAQLEKSRLLSDRFSAERPKGSFSTLEIQRTEQGDSAMYLCASSYSPAGEAFFGQGTRLTVV.

This clone has more than one count but fewer than ten. The V and J genes are TRBV19 and TRBJ1-5, with D perhaps TRBD1 (6 bases). V dropped 4 bases and J dropped 2 bases, with 12 bases sitting between them. This CDR3 is 15 amino acids long. Looked up from germline, CDR1 is LNHDA and CDR2 is SQIVND (reference sequence). The DNA of the CDR3 is TGTGCCAGTAGTAAGTACAGGGCGGGCAATCAGCCCCAGCATTTT. Translated: CASSKYRAGNQPQHF.

A word on this clone: The same CDR3 can be traced to other DNA sequences in this sample. The J gene is TRBJ1-6, the V gene TRBV4-3; D unresolved. The CDR3 sequence is 12 residues long. Trimming removed 4 bases from V and 12 bases from J, with 10 bases in between. Germline V gene lookup returns CDR1 LGHNA and CDR2 YSLEER. The CDR3 bases are TGCGCCAGCAGCCTAGAACTCGGACCCCTCCACTTT. Its protein is CASSLELGPLHF.

The rearrangement uses TRBV5-1 and TRBJ2-2; 9 bases align to TRBD1. With V trimmed by 4 bases and J by 6 bases, 7 bases remained unmatched. From germline, CDR1 is SGHRS and CDR2 YFSETQ. The CDR3 spans 15 residues. CDR3 residues: CASSATGGIPGELFF. In DNA, the CDR3 is TGCGCCAGCAGCGCTACAGGGGGCATTCCCGGGGAGCTGTTTTTT.